This T cell receptor beta chain was recovered during a study of tumor-infiltrating lymphocytes in primary liver carcinoma. Study-wide background: Each of the samples returned roughly 3.65 to 7.5 million productive TCRbeta reads (a yield similar across tissue types).

Making TCR beta cDNA involved approximately 510 ng total RNA and a constant-region primer. The TCR beta library was amplified through three nested multiplex PCR rounds in a modified ARM-PCR procedure. The first two PCR rounds used TRBV1-TRBV30 forward primers with a C-beta reverse primer, 9 to 11 cycles each. TCRdb called the multiplex PCR reads again in MiXCR, with one record for every CDR3 protein. Of fewer than 250,000 distinct CDR3 sequences in the sample, just under 85% were seen once. Comments on this clonotype: What it binds is unknown.

CDR1 is SQVTM, CDR2 ANQGSEA, per germline. The CDR3 totals 14 residues. V was cut by 8 bases and J by 7 bases, with 23 bases left in between. The roughly 19-32 mg bulk tissue piece was not sorted before simultaneous RNA and DNA extraction. All patients had surgically resected primary liver carcinoma. Overall study findings and caveats: Less overlap was seen in tumor-adjacent and tumor-blood pairs than in tumor region pairs. Roughly 8-24% of top clones, and no more, occurred in all five tumor regions.

Input material: tumor tissue from primary liver carcinoma. The receptor comes from a man in his forties with primary liver carcinoma and hepatitis B virus infection. V gene TRBV29-1 combines with J gene TRBJ1-2, with a possible D match to TRBD1 (6 bases). The CDR3 protein is CSITFGQSIFGYTF. The CDR3 DNA reads TGCAGCATCACGTTTGGACAGTCGATCTTTGGCTACACCTTC.